The T cell receptor (beta chain) described here comes from a study of neurological immune-mediated disorders. This clonotype has ten or more counts. TCRdb re-derived calls from the 5' RACE reads in MiXCR, one entry per CDR3 protein. This sample has tens of thousands of distinct CDR3 sequences, with 4% found just once. The V gene end was trimmed by 3 bases and the J gene end by 0 bases; junction bases not matched to a gene: 3. This CDR3 has 15 amino acids. V is TRBV12-3 or TRBV12-4 and J is TRBJ2-7; 9 positions match TRBD2. What was sequenced was CD4+ T cells from blood. The sequence was obtained from a woman aged 40 to 50 with multiple sclerosis. CDR3 amino acids: CASSFRLADSYEQYF. The CDR3 DNA reads as TGTGCCAGCAGTTTCCGACTAGCGGACTCCTACGAGCAGTACTTC.